The sequence of this T cell receptor (beta chain) was determined in a study of identical twins. Whole-study findings and limits: The conclusions drew on cross-sectional statistical analysis instead of tracking the same donors. Models came in too low on out-of-frame TCR alpha sharing in monozygotic twins.

In TCRdb, the 5' RACE reads were re-called with MiXCR into one record per CDR3 protein. The top ten clones hold 0.98% of a sample with about 660,000 distinct CDR3 sequences, about 9.4% of them seen once. Trimming took 9 bases from V and 5 from J; bases not matched to a gene: 28. This CDR3 is built from 19 residues. With regard to this clonotype: Antigen unknown.

These records were also assigned to another study, of yellow fever vaccine responses in identical twins.

J is TRBJ2-7 and V is TRBV12-3 or TRBV12-4, with 7 bases matching TRBD2. The sequence was obtained from a woman under 30 in good health. Sequences were obtained from PBMCs. The CDR3: CARIVSIRLAISRWDEQYF. CDR3 DNA sequence: TGTGCCAGAATTGTTTCCATTCGACTAGCTATAAGCCGGTGGGACGAGCAGTACTTC.